This TCR beta chain was identified during a study of shared clonotypes between healthy human individuals. In the study overall: For every donor, three CD4 naive, three CD4 memory, two CD8 naive and one CD8 memory plates were used.

Study findings and constraints: Among the subsets, naive ones generally showed larger estimated richness than memory ones. The represented genetic and exposure-history diversity was limited by the small number of donors.

Clones were read by immunoSEQ multiplex PCR, and TCRdb kept only the in-frame ones, dropping some. The top ten hold roughly 1.1% of the sample, which has over a million clones, over 95% seen once. The germline gives CDR1 SEHNR, CDR2 FQNEAQ (reference sequence). The trim removed 5 bases at V and 5 bases at J, leaving 6 bases unmatched. The CDR3 is made up of 15 amino acids. CD4+ cells underwent separation, giving CD45RA+ naive and CD45RA-negative memory subsets. A note on this clone: Its matching antigen is unknown.

The V call is TRBV7-9, the J call TRBJ2-1, with TRBD2 matching 10 bases. The clonotype comes from a man in his thirties or forties in good health. Sequences were obtained from naive CD4+ T cells sorted from blood. This sample's subset: CD45RA+ positively selected. Written as DNA, the CDR3 is TGTGCCAGCAGCCCTACTAGCGGGAATAACAATGAGCAGTTCTTC. Amino acids: CASSPTSGNNNEQFF.